A selection of T cell receptor beta chains follows, all from one sample in a study of control samples from healthy donors and cancer patients. Sequencing was performed with immunoSEQ multiplex PCR; in TCRdb, only in-frame clones are kept and a portion is missing. Among tens of thousands of clones listed, around four fifths were seen once. The sample was blood. The source of these receptors is a man aged 25-40 years in good health. CDR3s include the opening cysteine and the closing phenylalanine or tryptophan. The order of the fields is V gene, clone size, J gene, D gene, CDR3 protein, CDR3 DNA. The D gene is left open where the match is weak. The size of a clone is reported for some rows only, either as once, few or many, or as a class for expanded clones.

v_call: TRBV4-1; clone_size: NA; j_call: TRBJ1-5; d_call: NA; cdr3_aa: CASSQVNGFNQPQHF; cdr3_nt: TGCGCCAGCAGCCAAGTTAACGGGTTCAATCAGCCCCAGCATTTT
v_call: TRBV3-1/TRBV3-2; clone_size: few; j_call: TRBJ2-1; d_call: NA; cdr3_aa: CASSQIDGNNEQFF; cdr3_nt: TGTGCCAGCAGCCAAATTGACGGGAACAATGAGCAGTTCTTC
v_call: TRBV30; clone_size: NA; j_call: TRBJ1-1; d_call: NA; cdr3_aa: CAWSGKDSPGNTEAFF; cdr3_nt: TGTGCCTGGAGTGGAAAGGACAGCCCCGGGAACACTGAAGCTTTCTTT
v_call: TRBV7-8; clone_size: few; j_call: TRBJ1-4; d_call: TRBD1; cdr3_aa: CASSRQGGATNEKLFF; cdr3_nt: TGTGCCAGCAGCAGACAGGGGGGCGCAACTAATGAAAAACTGTTTTTT
v_call: TRBV5-5; clone_size: NA; j_call: TRBJ2-1; d_call: NA; cdr3_aa: CASSFLRGYDNEQFF; cdr3_nt: TGTGCCAGCAGCTTTCTCAGGGGTTACGACAATGAGCAGTTCTTC
v_call: TRBV20-1; clone_size: NA; j_call: TRBJ2-1; d_call: TRBD2; cdr3_aa: CSASHKAGSLNEQFF; cdr3_nt: TGCAGTGCTAGTCATAAAGCGGGGTCCCTCAATGAGCAGTTCTTC
v_call: TRBV7-2; clone_size: few; j_call: TRBJ1-6; d_call: NA; cdr3_aa: CASSLATVNSPLHF; cdr3_nt: TGTGCCAGCAGCTTAGCGACAGTGAATTCACCCCTCCACTTT
v_call: TRBV19; clone_size: NA; j_call: TRBJ2-3; d_call: NA; cdr3_aa: CASSIALGFNRLSTDTQYF; cdr3_nt: TGTGCCAGTAGTATAGCTCTAGGGTTTAACAGACTAAGCACAGATACGCAGTATTTT
v_call: TRBV10-3; clone_size: NA; j_call: TRBJ1-3; d_call: NA; cdr3_aa: CAISERGGRENTIYF; cdr3_nt: TGTGCCATCAGTGAGCGTGGGGGGCGAGAAAACACCATATATTTT
v_call: TRBV6-1; clone_size: once; j_call: TRBJ1-1; d_call: NA; cdr3_aa: CASSEGDWTNTEAFF; cdr3_nt: TGTGCCAGCAGTGAGGGGGACTGGACGAACACTGAAGCTTTCTTT
v_call: TRBV7-9; clone_size: NA; j_call: TRBJ1-6; d_call: TRBD1; cdr3_aa: CASSMRQGQSPLHF; cdr3_nt: TGTGCCAGCAGCATGAGACAGGGGCAATCACCCCTCCACTTT
v_call: TRBV20-1; clone_size: NA; j_call: TRBJ2-1; d_call: NA; cdr3_aa: CSASGIDTYNEQFF; cdr3_nt: TGCAGTGCTAGTGGTATCGATACCTACAATGAGCAGTTCTTC
v_call: TRBV18; clone_size: NA; j_call: TRBJ1-1; d_call: NA; cdr3_aa: CASSQKSNTEAFF; cdr3_nt: TGTGCCAGCTCCCAGAAGTCGAACACTGAAGCTTTCTTT
v_call: TRBV29-1; clone_size: NA; j_call: TRBJ1-5; d_call: TRBD1; cdr3_aa: CSVVLAGGAVGQPQHF; cdr3_nt: TGCAGCGTTGTGTTGGCAGGGGGCGCGGTGGGGCAGCCCCAGCATTTT
v_call: TRBV7-6; clone_size: NA; j_call: TRBJ2-6; d_call: NA; cdr3_aa: CASSPLAGAGFFGANVLTF; cdr3_nt: TGTGCCAGCAGCCCCTTAGCCGGAGCAGGGTTCTTTGGGGCCAACGTCCTGACTTTC
v_call: TRBV10-3; clone_size: NA; j_call: TRBJ1-3; d_call: NA; cdr3_aa: CAIGRPSSNTIYF; cdr3_nt: TGTGCCATCGGGCGCCCCTCCTCAAACACCATATATTTT
v_call: TRBV30; clone_size: NA; j_call: TRBJ1-3; d_call: TRBD1; cdr3_aa: CAWSPAGQSGDTIYF; cdr3_nt: TGTGCCTGGAGTCCCGCGGGACAGTCGGGAGACACCATATATTTT
v_call: TRBV11-2; clone_size: NA; j_call: TRBJ1-5; d_call: NA; cdr3_aa: CASSPFGGNQPQHF; cdr3_nt: TGTGCCAGCAGCCCCTTTGGAGGCAATCAGCCCCAGCATTTT
v_call: TRBV19; clone_size: NA; j_call: TRBJ2-1; d_call: TRBD2; cdr3_aa: CASTASGGSYNEQFF; cdr3_nt: TGTGCCAGTACCGCTAGCGGGGGTTCCTACAATGAGCAGTTCTTC
v_call: TRBV2; clone_size: NA; j_call: TRBJ2-7; d_call: NA; cdr3_aa: CASRTHRTSYEQYF; cdr3_nt: TGTGCCAGCAGAACCCACAGGACCTCCTACGAGCAGTACTTC
v_call: TRBV5-1; clone_size: NA; j_call: TRBJ2-7; d_call: NA; cdr3_aa: CASSLAGSYEQYF; cdr3_nt: TGCGCCAGCAGCTTGGCAGGGTCATACGAGCAGTACTTC
v_call: TRBV28; clone_size: NA; j_call: TRBJ2-3; d_call: TRBD2; cdr3_aa: CASSPLAGGRPDTQYF; cdr3_nt: TGTGCCAGCAGTCCACTAGCGGGGGGGCGCCCAGATACGCAGTATTTT
v_call: TRBV11-2; clone_size: NA; j_call: TRBJ1-3; d_call: NA; cdr3_aa: CASSLGGGHGNTIYF; cdr3_nt: TGTGCCAGCAGCTTAGGGGGAGGGCACGGAAACACCATATATTTT
v_call: TRBV6-5; clone_size: NA; j_call: TRBJ2-3; d_call: NA; cdr3_aa: CASSLTGTPGTDTQYF; cdr3_nt: TGTGCCAGCAGTTTAACAGGGACCCCTGGCACAGATACGCAGTATTTT
v_call: TRBV10-2; clone_size: NA; j_call: TRBJ2-2; d_call: NA; cdr3_aa: CASRTGTGELFF; cdr3_nt: TGCGCCAGCAGGACAGGTACCGGGGAGCTGTTTTTT
v_call: TRBV15; clone_size: NA; j_call: TRBJ1-6; d_call: NA; cdr3_aa: CATSGGRGSDWNSPLHF; cdr3_nt: TGTGCCACCAGCGGAGGACGGGGTAGCGACTGGAATTCACCCCTCCACTTT
v_call: TRBV20-1; clone_size: NA; j_call: TRBJ1-2; d_call: NA; cdr3_aa: CSASRAGYGYTF; cdr3_nt: TGCAGTGCTAGTCGGGCAGGGTATGGCTACACCTTC
v_call: TRBV30; clone_size: NA; j_call: TRBJ2-7; d_call: NA; cdr3_aa: CAWSVGHYEQYF; cdr3_nt: TGTGCCTGGAGTGTAGGACATTACGAGCAGTACTTC
v_call: TRBV12-5; clone_size: NA; j_call: TRBJ1-3; d_call: NA; cdr3_aa: CASGPPGNTIYF; cdr3_nt: TGTGCTAGTGGTCCTCCTGGAAACACCATATATTTT
v_call: TRBV10-3; clone_size: NA; j_call: TRBJ1-2; d_call: TRBD1; cdr3_aa: CATGPDREADYGYTF; cdr3_nt: TGTGCCACCGGGCCCGACAGGGAGGCGGACTATGGCTACACCTTC
v_call: TRBV27; clone_size: NA; j_call: TRBJ1-4; d_call: NA; cdr3_aa: CASSLSPSSVGELFF; cdr3_nt: TGTGCCAGCAGTTTATCCCCCAGTTCAGTGGGGGAACTGTTTTTT
v_call: TRBV6-6; clone_size: NA; j_call: TRBJ1-3; d_call: NA; cdr3_aa: CASSYAGATAIYF; cdr3_nt: TGTGCCAGCAGTTACGCCGGCGCGACTGCCATATATTTT
v_call: TRBV3-1/TRBV3-2; clone_size: NA; j_call: TRBJ2-1; d_call: TRBD2; cdr3_aa: CASSPYGTSGYYNEQFF; cdr3_nt: TGTGCCAGCAGCCCCTACGGGACTAGCGGGTACTACAATGAGCAGTTCTTC
v_call: TRBV10-1; clone_size: NA; j_call: TRBJ1-1; d_call: NA; cdr3_aa: CASRPGMNTEAFF; cdr3_nt: TGCGCCAGCAGGCCGGGAATGAACACTGAAGCTTTCTTT
v_call: TRBV25-1; clone_size: once; j_call: TRBJ1-4; d_call: NA; cdr3_aa: CASSPRTFNEKLFF; cdr3_nt: TGTGCCAGCAGCCCGCGGACTTTTAATGAAAAACTGTTTTTT
v_call: TRBV10-3; clone_size: NA; j_call: TRBJ1-1; d_call: TRBD1; cdr3_aa: CAIRTDRVDTEAFF; cdr3_nt: TGTGCCATCAGGACCGACAGGGTGGATACTGAAGCTTTCTTT
v_call: TRBV6-5; clone_size: NA; j_call: TRBJ1-1; d_call: NA; cdr3_aa: CASKVYGTMNTEAFF; cdr3_nt: TGTGCCAGCAAAGTGTACGGAACCATGAACACTGAAGCTTTCTTT
v_call: TRBV3-1/TRBV3-2; clone_size: NA; j_call: TRBJ1-1; d_call: TRBD1; cdr3_aa: CASIGSGGWMNTEAFF; cdr3_nt: TGTGCCAGCATCGGGTCAGGGGGCTGGATGAACACTGAAGCTTTCTTT